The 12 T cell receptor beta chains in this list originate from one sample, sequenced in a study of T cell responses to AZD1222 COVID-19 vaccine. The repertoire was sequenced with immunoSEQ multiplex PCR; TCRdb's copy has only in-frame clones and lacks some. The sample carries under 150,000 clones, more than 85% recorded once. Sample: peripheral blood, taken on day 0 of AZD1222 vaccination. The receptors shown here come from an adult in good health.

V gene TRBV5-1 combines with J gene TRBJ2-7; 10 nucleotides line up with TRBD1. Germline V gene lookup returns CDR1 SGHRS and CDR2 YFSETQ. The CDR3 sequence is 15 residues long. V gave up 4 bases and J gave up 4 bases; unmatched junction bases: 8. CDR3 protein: CASSLDGQGVYEQYF. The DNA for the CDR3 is TGCGCCAGCAGCCTCGACGGACAGGGGGTATACGAGCAGTACTTC.

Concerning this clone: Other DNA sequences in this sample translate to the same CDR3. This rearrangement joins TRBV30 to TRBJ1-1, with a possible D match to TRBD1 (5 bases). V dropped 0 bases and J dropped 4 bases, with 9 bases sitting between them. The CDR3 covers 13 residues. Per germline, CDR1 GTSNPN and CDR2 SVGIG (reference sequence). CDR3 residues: CAWSVRGGTEAFF. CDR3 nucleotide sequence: TGTGCCTGGAGTGTTAGGGGTGGCACTGAAGCTTTCTTT.

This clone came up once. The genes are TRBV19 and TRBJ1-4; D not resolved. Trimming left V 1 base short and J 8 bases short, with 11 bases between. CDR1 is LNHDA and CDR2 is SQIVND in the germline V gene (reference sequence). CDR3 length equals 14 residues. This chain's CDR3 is CASSIGMAPEKLFF. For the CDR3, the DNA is TGTGCCAGTAGTATAGGGATGGCGCCGGAAAAACTGTTTTTT.

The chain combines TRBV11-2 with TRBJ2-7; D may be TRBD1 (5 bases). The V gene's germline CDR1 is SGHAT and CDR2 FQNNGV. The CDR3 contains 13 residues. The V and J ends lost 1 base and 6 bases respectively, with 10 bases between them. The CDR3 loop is CASSLGEGVEQYF. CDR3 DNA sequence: TGTGCCAGCAGCTTAGGAGAAGGGGTCGAGCAGTACTTC. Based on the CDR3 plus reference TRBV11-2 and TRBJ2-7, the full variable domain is EAGVAQSPRYKIIEKRQSVAFWCNPISGHATLYWYQQILGQGPKLLIQFQNNGVVDDSQLPKDRFSAERLKGVDSTLKIQPAKLEDSAVYLCASSLGEGVEQYFGPGTRLTVT.

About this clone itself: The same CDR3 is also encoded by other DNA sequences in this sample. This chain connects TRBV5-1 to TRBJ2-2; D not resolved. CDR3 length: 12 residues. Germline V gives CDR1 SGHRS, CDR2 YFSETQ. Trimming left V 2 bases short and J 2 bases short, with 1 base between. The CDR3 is CASSFNTGELFF. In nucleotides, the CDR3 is TGCGCCAGCAGCTTTAACACCGGGGAGCTGTTTTTT.

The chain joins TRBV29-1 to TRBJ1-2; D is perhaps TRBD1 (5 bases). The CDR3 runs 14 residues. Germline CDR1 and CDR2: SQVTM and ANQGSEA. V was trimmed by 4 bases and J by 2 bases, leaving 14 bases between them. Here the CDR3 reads CSVAPGRTNYGYTF. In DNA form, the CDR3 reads TGCAGCGTTGCCCCCGGGCGGACAAACTATGGCTACACCTTC.

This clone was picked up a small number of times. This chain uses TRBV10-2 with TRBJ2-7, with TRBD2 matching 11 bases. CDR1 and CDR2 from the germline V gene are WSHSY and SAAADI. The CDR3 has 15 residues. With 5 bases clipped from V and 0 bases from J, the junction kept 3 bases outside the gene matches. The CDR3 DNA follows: TGCGCCAGCAGTCGAGGACTAGCGGGCTCCTACGAGCAGTACTTC. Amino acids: CASSRGLAGSYEQYF.

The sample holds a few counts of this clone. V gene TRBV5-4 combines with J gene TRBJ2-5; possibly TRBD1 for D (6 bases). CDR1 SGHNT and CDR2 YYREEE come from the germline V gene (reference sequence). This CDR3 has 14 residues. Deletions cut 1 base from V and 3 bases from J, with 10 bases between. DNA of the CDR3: TGTGCCAGCAGCTTGTACAGGGCGGAAGAGACCCAGTACTTC. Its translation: CASSLYRAEETQYF.

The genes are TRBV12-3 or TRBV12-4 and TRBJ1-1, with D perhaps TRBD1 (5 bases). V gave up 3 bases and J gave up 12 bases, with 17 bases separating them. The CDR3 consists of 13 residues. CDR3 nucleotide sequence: TGTGCCAGCAGTTTCAGGGAGGGTGAGAAGACTTTCTTT. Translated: CASSFREGEKTFF.

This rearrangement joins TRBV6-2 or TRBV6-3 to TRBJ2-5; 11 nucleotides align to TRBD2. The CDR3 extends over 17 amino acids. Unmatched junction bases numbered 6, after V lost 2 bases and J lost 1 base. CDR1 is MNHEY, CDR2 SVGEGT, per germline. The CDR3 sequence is CASSYGLAGGTQETQYF. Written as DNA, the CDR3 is TGTGCCAGCAGTTACGGGCTAGCGGGAGGAACCCAAGAGACCCAGTACTTC.

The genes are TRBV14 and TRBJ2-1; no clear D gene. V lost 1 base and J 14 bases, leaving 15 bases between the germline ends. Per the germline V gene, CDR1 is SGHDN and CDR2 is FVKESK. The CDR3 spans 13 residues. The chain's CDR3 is CASSQGALGTEFF. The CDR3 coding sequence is TGTGCCAGCAGCCAAGGGGCGCTAGGAACGGAGTTCTTC.

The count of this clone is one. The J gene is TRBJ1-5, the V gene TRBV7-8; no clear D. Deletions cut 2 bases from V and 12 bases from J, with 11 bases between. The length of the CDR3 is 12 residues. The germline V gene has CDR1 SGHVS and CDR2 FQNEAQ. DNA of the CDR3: TGTGCCAGCAGCTTATATAAATGGGACCAGCATTTT. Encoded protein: CASSLYKWDQHF.